A single T cell receptor (beta chain) is shown here with its context. Its ends do not fully match the called genes, so a read error is possible. This entry comes from a study of blood T cell repertoires in COVID-19. Study background: Spain, Italy and the United States supplied samples that represented acute and convalescent COVID-19. The analysed material was cDNA or gDNA that came from T cells, B-cell-depleted T cells, or PBMCs.

This CDR3 comprises 15 residues. The germline V gene encodes CDR1 MNHEY and CDR2 SVGAGI. In the source study's methods: Reference gene primer amplification gave estimated nucleated cell counts. Profiling relied on immunoSEQ multiplex PCR, and the TCRdb table lists in-frame clones only, not all of them. The V and J calls and clone size were taken over from that table, and D and trimming were inferred from the DNA. The sample gives around 60,000 clones, approximately 77% of which show up once; 32% is in the top ten. J is TRBJ1-2 and V is TRBV6-5, with D maybe TRBD1 (6 bases). The TCR sequence derives from a human donor in a cohort sampled during active COVID-19. The sequencing sample was made of peripheral blood. CDR3 nucleotide sequence: TGTGCCAGCAGATACTATATACAGGGTAACTATGGCTACACCTTC. Its protein is CASRYYIQGNYGYTF.